The sequence of this T cell receptor beta chain was determined in a study of cytomegalovirus exposure and HLA in healthy donors. Study-level results: Clonal expansion, a later analysis showed, was greater in HLA-associated TCR beta chains than in equally common others. In an earlier analysis, productive rearrangement rates for most beta V segments clustered near 87% or 30%. The authors assumed roughly uniform sequencing depth across donors for presence/absence analyses.

This clone has only a few counts. Its antigen is unidentified. The PCR employed 60 Vbeta primers together with 13 Jbeta primers. Libraries were prepared by immunoSEQ multiplex PCR; TCRdb keeps only in-frame clonotypes and omits some of them. Of 150,000 to 200,000 clones listed, about 80% were seen once; the top ten hold 1.5%. After removal of 6 bases from V and 7 bases from J, the junction contained 4 bases not matched to a gene. Germline CDR1 reads SNHLY; CDR2 reads FYNNEI. This CDR3 has 13 amino acids. This TCR was sampled from a girl under 18 in good health and CMV-seropositive. The sequenced material came from PBMCs. V usage is TRBV2 and J usage is TRBJ2-2, with 8 bases matching TRBD1. The CDR3: CASRQGEGGELFF. The DNA for the CDR3 is TGTGCCAGCAGACAGGGGGAAGGCGGGGAGCTGTTTTTT.